The 10 T cell receptor beta chains reported below all come from one sample, sequenced in a study of human T cells and chemical hapten exposure. MiXCR, run by TCRdb on the RACE reads, gives a single entry per CDR3 protein. The sample shows some 170,000 distinct CDR3 sequences, 25% to 35% of them seen only once. Time point described: patch test 3, about 24 weeks after DPC sensitization. Treatment denoted: therapeutic diphenylcyclopropenone sensitization with weekly scalp DPC. Sequenced here: whole blood, sampled in connection with sensitization to the hapten diphenylcyclopropenone (DPC). Receptors originate from a woman between 18 and 29 years old with alopecia areata. Some clones in this sample may be carry-over from other donors' samples.

The chain combines TRBV5-1 with TRBJ1-2, with TRBD1 as a possible D gene (5 bases). Germline V gives CDR1 SGHRS, CDR2 YFSETQ. V lost 8 bases and J 3 bases, leaving 17 bases between the germline ends. This CDR3 comprises 14 residues. CDR3 sequence: CASQRGRDDYGYTF. CDR3 DNA: TGCGCCAGTCAACGGGGCAGGGACGACTATGGCTACACCTTC.

The V and J genes are TRBV9 and TRBJ1-2; 7 bases agree with TRBD1. V gave up 4 bases and J gave up 4 bases; unmatched junction bases: 10. Germline loops: CDR1 SGDLS, CDR2 YYNGEE. There are 15 residues in the CDR3. The CDR3 here is CASSHSTGSGYGYTF. CDR3 DNA sequence: TGTGCCAGCAGCCACTCGACAGGGTCGGGCTATGGCTACACCTTC.

This clonotype was observed a handful of times. The V and J genes are TRBV20-1 and TRBJ1-5, with D unresolved. Trimming pared 3 bases from V and 1 base from J, leaving 4 bases between. This CDR3 has 12 amino acids. The germline CDR1 and CDR2 sequences are DFQATT and SNEGSKA (reference sequence). CDR3 protein: CSARVSNQPQHF. In DNA, the CDR3 is TGCAGTGCTAGGGTCAGCAATCAGCCCCAGCATTTT.

In the case of this clonotype: A read error may account for a junction end that differs from germline. The J gene is TRBJ2-1, the V gene TRBV7-9; 9 bases are shared with TRBD2. CDR1 SEHNR and CDR2 FQNEAQ come from the germline V gene (reference sequence). The length of the CDR3 is 16 residues. The CDR3 DNA reads TGTGTCAGCCTTCCACGGCTAGCGGGAATCAGCGGTGAGCAGTTCTTC. Protein product: CVSLPRLAGISGEQFF.

The chain is built from TRBV4-1 and TRBJ1-2; weak D call: TRBD1 (5 bases). Germline V CDR1 and CDR2: MGHRA, YSYEKL. The CDR3 is 14 residues long. The V end lost 0 bases, the J end lost 7 bases, and 12 bases lay between the germline ends. CDR3 residues: CASSQEGSGSGYTF. DNA for the CDR3: TGCGCCAGCAGCCAAGAAGGGTCAGGGTCTGGCTACACCTTC.

The chain carries TRBV20-1 and TRBJ2-5; D tentatively fits TRBD1 or TRBD2 (6 bases each). The length of the CDR3 is 15 residues. CDR1 is DFQATT, CDR2 SNEGSKA, per germline (reference sequence). Trimming left V 0 bases short and J 5 bases short, with 16 bases between. The CDR3 bases are TGCAGTGCTAGAGATGGTTGGGGGGCGACGGAGACCCAGTACTTC. It encodes CSARDGWGATETQYF.

The chain carries TRBV7-2 and TRBJ2-5; D is uncertain. V was pared by 5 bases and J by 5 bases, with 6 bases between. Per the germline V gene, CDR1 is SGHTA and CDR2 is FQGNSA. The CDR3 covers 11 residues. CDR3 sequence: CASSLIETQYF. CDR3 sequence (DNA): TGTGCCAGCAGCCTTATTGAGACCCAGTACTTC.

This clonotype was detected a few times. J is TRBJ2-7 and V is TRBV2, with D possibly matching TRBD2 (5 bases). The CDR3 runs 14 residues. V lost 0 bases to trimming and J lost 2 bases, with 8 bases between them. CDR1 SNHLY and CDR2 FYNNEI come from the germline V gene. The CDR3 sequence is CASSEARAAYEQYF. The CDR3 DNA is TGTGCCAGCAGTGAAGCGCGGGCAGCCTACGAGCAGTACTTC.

The V and J genes are TRBV6-5 and TRBJ2-5, with TRBD1 identical over 10 bases. CDR1 and CDR2 from the germline V gene are MNHEY and SVGAGI. V gave up 6 bases and J gave up 4 bases; unmatched junction bases: 8. This CDR3 is 15 amino acids long. CDR3 sequence (DNA): TGTGCCAGCAGGCCCGACAGGGGGCGTGGAGAGACCCAGTACTTC. Translated, it gives CASRPDRGRGETQYF.

In this sample, this clonotype turned up a few times. The chain uses TRBV2 and TRBJ2-3, with 9 positions matching TRBD2. The CDR3 spans 15 residues. The V and J ends lost 4 bases and 6 bases, in that order; junction bases with no gene match: 8. Germline loops: CDR1 SNHLY, CDR2 FYNNEI. The CDR3 DNA reads as TGTGCCAGCAGTGCGGCGGGGGGGCAGTTGGATACGCAGTATTTT. Protein sequence: CASSAAGGQLDTQYF.